The rows below give T cell receptor beta chains drawn from one sample of a study of blood T cell repertoires in COVID-19. TCRdb keeps only in-frame clones here, not all; method: immunoSEQ multiplex PCR. This repertoire shows some 20,000 clones, approximately 91% found once; its top ten account for over 8.5%. Sequencing input: peripheral blood. All receptors come from a human donor in a cohort sampled during active COVID-19. Each CDR3 is given with its conserved first and last residue. D genes are given only for firm matches. Some rows mark clone size as missing; the rest say once, few, many or name a class of expanded clone.

v_call	clone_size	d_call	j_call	cdr3_aa	cdr3_nt
TRBV7-2	.	TRBD1	TRBJ2-1	CASSSIPGTVYNEQFF	TGTGCCAGCAGCTCCATACCCGGGACAGTATACAATGAGCAGTTCTTC
TRBV7-6	.	.	TRBJ2-1	CASSRTGTNNNEQFF	TGTGCCAGCAGCCGTACCGGGACAAATAACAATGAGCAGTTCTTC
TRBV7-6	.	.	TRBJ1-5	CASSPGHSFNQPQHF	TGTGCCAGCAGCCCGGGACACTCATTCAATCAGCCCCAGCATTTT
TRBV6-5	.	.	TRBJ2-2	CASSRQGTGELFF	TGTGCCAGCAGTCGCCAGGGAACCGGGGAGCTGTTTTTT
TRBV3-1/TRBV3-2	.	.	TRBJ1-1	CASSQGPGNTEAFF	TGTGCCAGCAGCCAAGGGCCAGGGAACACTGAAGCTTTCTTT
TRBV5-1	once	.	TRBJ2-7	CASSLTISSYEQYF	TGCGCCAGCAGCCTGACTATCAGCTCCTACGAGCAGTACTTC
TRBV11-3	few	.	TRBJ1-2	CASSFLRQSNYGYTF	TGTGCCAGCAGCTTTCTTAGACAGTCTAACTATGGCTACACCTTC
TRBV5-5	.	.	TRBJ2-7	CASSLVFYRRDTRSYEQYF	TGTGCCAGCAGCTTGGTTTTCTACCGACGGGACACCCGCTCCTACGAGCAGTACTTC
TRBV10-3	.	TRBD1	TRBJ1-2	CAISDPWGDRGFDGYTF	TGTGCCATCAGTGACCCTTGGGGGGACAGGGGTTTTGATGGCTACACCTTC
TRBV19	.	.	TRBJ1-6	CASSITGDTNSPLHF	TGTGCCAGTAGTATCACCGGGGATACTAATTCACCCCTCCACTTT
TRBV9	.	.	TRBJ1-2	CASSPHADSFYGYTF	TGTGCCAGCAGCCCCCACGCCGACAGCTTCTATGGCTACACCTTC
TRBV4-1	.	TRBD1	TRBJ1-4	CASSPGQGAETNEKLFF	TGCGCCAGCAGCCCTGGACAGGGGGCAGAAACTAATGAAAAACTGTTTTTT
TRBV10-3	.	.	TRBJ1-2	CAITDGGHPGYTF	TGTGCCATCACTGACGGAGGTCATCCGGGCTACACCTTC
TRBV11-3	.	TRBD2	TRBJ2-3	CASSPTSGGADTQYF	TGTGCCAGCAGCCCGACTAGCGGGGGGGCAGATACGCAGTATTTT
TRBV12-3/TRBV12-4	.	TRBD1	TRBJ1-1	CASRHGQDTEAFF	TGTGCCAGCAGACACGGACAGGACACTGAAGCTTTCTTT
TRBV2	.	.	TRBJ2-2	CASKEGEFARNTGELFF	TGTGCCAGCAAAGAAGGAGAGTTCGCCAGGAACACCGGGGAGCTGTTTTTT
TRBV18	few	TRBD2	TRBJ2-4	CASSLTPYRGGLENIQYF	TGTGCCAGCTCCCTCACGCCGTACCGGGGGGGGCTTGAGAACATTCAGTACTTC
TRBV6-5	.	TRBD1	TRBJ2-3	CASRGTADTQYF	TGTGCCAGCAGGGGGACAGCAGATACGCAGTATTTT
TRBV2	.	.	TRBJ1-6	CASSAGGRTYNSPLHF	TGTGCCAGCAGTGCCGGGGGTAGGACCTATAATTCACCCCTCCACTTT
TRBV2	.	TRBD1	TRBJ1-4	CASRAGGSVEKLFF	TGTGCCAGCAGGGCAGGGGGTAGTGTTGAAAAACTGTTTTTT
TRBV7-8	medium-sized	.	TRBJ2-7	CASSLFSGISEQYF	TGTGCCAGCAGCTTATTTTCGGGGATTAGCGAGCAGTACTTC
TRBV5-1	.	TRBD2	TRBJ2-7	CASSLLPSSGGFDEQYF	TGCGCCAGCAGCTTGTTGCCTTCTAGCGGGGGGTTCGACGAGCAGTACTTC
TRBV2	.	.	TRBJ1-5	CAIATRDINQPQHF	TGTGCCATCGCGACCCGGGACATTAATCAGCCCCAGCATTTT
TRBV7-9	.	.	TRBJ2-3	CASSLQGSTDTQYF	TGTGCCAGCAGCTTACAGGGGAGCACAGATACGCAGTATTTT
TRBV7-2	medium-sized	.	TRBJ2-2	CASTPQPHTGELFF	TGTGCCAGCACCCCACAGCCACACACCGGGGAGCTGTTTTTT
TRBV5-5	.	.	TRBJ1-1	CASSRKEQGYTEAFF	TGTGCCAGCAGCCGAAAAGAACAGGGTTACACTGAAGCTTTCTTT
TRBV21-1	.	.	TRBJ1-1	CASSKETGTGCEAFF	TGTGCCAGCAGCAAAGAAACCGGGACAGGGTGTGAAGCTTTCTTT
TRBV27	.	TRBD1	TRBJ1-6	CASGWTGGSPLHF	TGTGCCAGCGGGTGGACAGGGGGTTCACCCCTCCACTTT
TRBV2	.	TRBD1	TRBJ1-5	CASTFLGGQGGNQPQHF	TGTGCCAGCACCTTCCTGGGGGGACAGGGCGGGAATCAGCCCCAGCATTTT
TRBV6-4	.	TRBD1	TRBJ1-2	CASTDRTGKINYGYTF	TGTGCCAGCACCGACAGGACAGGGAAAATTAACTATGGCTACACCTTC
TRBV19	.	TRBD1	TRBJ2-2	CATDRTGVNTGELFF	TGTGCCACGGACCGGACAGGAGTAAACACCGGGGAGCTGTTTTTT
TRBV23-1	.	TRBD1	TRBJ2-7	CASSQKDRGSSYEQYF	TGCGCCAGCAGTCAGAAAGACAGGGGTTCGTCCTACGAGCAGTACTTC
TRBV7-6	once	.	TRBJ2-1	CASSPQDGQFF	TGTGCCAGCAGCCCACAGGATGGACAGTTCTTC
TRBV3-1/TRBV3-2	.	TRBD2	TRBJ2-7	CASSHAAGDYEQYF	TGTGCCAGCAGCCACGCGGCGGGGGATTACGAGCAGTACTTC
TRBV6-5	.	TRBD1	TRBJ1-2	CASSRRGQVNGYTF	TGTGCCAGCAGCAGACGTGGACAGGTCAATGGCTACACCTTC
TRBV15	.	.	TRBJ2-1	CATSREPPGTLYNEQFF	TGTGCCACCAGCAGAGAACCGCCCGGGACACTCTACAATGAGCAGTTCTTC
TRBV29-1	.	.	TRBJ1-1	CSVEVGGNTEAFF	TGCAGCGTTGAAGTTGGCGGCAACACTGAAGCTTTCTTT
TRBV7-3	once	TRBD1	TRBJ1-6	CASSSGQGYNSPLHF	TGTGCCAGCAGCTCCGGACAGGGATATAATTCACCCCTCCACTTT
TRBV11-1	.	.	TRBJ2-1	CASSLGPGERQFF	TGTGCCAGCAGCTTAGGCCCCGGGGAGAGGCAGTTCTTC
TRBV4-2	.	.	TRBJ1-1	CASSQDSVRGNTEAFF	TGTGCCAGCAGCCAAGATTCAGTCAGGGGGAACACTGAAGCTTTCTTT
TRBV13	.	.	TRBJ1-1	CASRPQYRNTEAFF	TGTGCCAGCAGACCTCAATATAGGAACACTGAAGCTTTCTTT
TRBV28	.	.	TRBJ1-1	CASSRQVLVGAFF	TGTGCCAGCAGCCGACAGGTCCTTGTAGGAGCTTTCTTT
TRBV2	once	.	TRBJ1-2	CASTKEGLSGYTF	TGTGCCAGCACGAAGGAGGGCTTATCTGGCTACACCTTC
TRBV4-1	.	TRBD1	TRBJ2-3	CASSPQGAGTDTQYF	TGCGCCAGCAGCCCGCAGGGGGCAGGCACAGATACGCAGTATTTT
TRBV6-5	.	.	TRBJ1-3	CASRDLGGNTIYF	TGTGCCAGCCGGGACTTAGGTGGAAACACCATATATTTT
TRBV7-3	.	TRBD1	TRBJ1-5	CASSLIPLPRQGNMCSNQPQHF	TGTGCCAGCAGCTTAATCCCCCTCCCGAGACAGGGAAATATGTGTAGCAATCAGCCCCAGCATTTT
TRBV27	.	TRBD1	TRBJ1-3	CASRKQGAGGNTIYF	TGTGCCAGCAGAAAACAGGGGGCAGGAGGAAACACCATATATTTT
TRBV6-5	.	.	TRBJ2-2	CASSYFGYTGELFF	TGTGCCAGCAGTTACTTCGGGTACACCGGGGAGCTGTTTTTT
TRBV7-3	.	.	TRBJ2-3	CASSSSSGTDTQYF	TGTGCCAGCAGCTCTTCTAGCGGCACAGATACGCAGTATTTT
TRBV24-1	.	.	TRBJ1-2	CATSDRWGHGYTF	TGTGCCACCAGTGATCGGTGGGGGCATGGCTACACCTTC
TRBV9	.	TRBD1	TRBJ1-2	CASSPSTGYGYTF	TGTGCCAGCAGCCCGTCGACAGGGTATGGCTACACCTTC
TRBV10-1	.	TRBD2	TRBJ2-1	CASSESASGEDNEQFF	TGCGCCAGCAGTGAGTCTGCTAGCGGGGAGGACAATGAGCAGTTCTTC
TRBV7-9	.	TRBD1	TRBJ1-4	CASSPGTGDEKLFF	TGTGCCAGCAGTCCCGGGACAGGGGACGAAAAACTGTTTTTT
TRBV12-5	.	.	TRBJ2-7	CASGQYEQYF	TGTGCTAGTGGTCAATACGAGCAGTACTTC
TRBV19	.	TRBD2	TRBJ2-1	CASSTLAGGPLNEQFF	TGTGCCAGTAGTACATTAGCGGGGGGGCCTTTGAATGAGCAGTTCTTC
TRBV2	.	.	TRBJ2-7	CASSEDIGYEQYF	TGTGCCAGCAGTGAAGATATCGGTTACGAGCAGTACTTC
TRBV9	.	TRBD2	TRBJ2-3	CASTPISGGLTDTQYF	TGTGCCAGCACCCCTATTAGCGGGGGCCTCACAGATACGCAGTATTTT
TRBV5-1	.	.	TRBJ1-1	CASRYGEQNTEAFF	TGCGCCAGCAGGTATGGAGAGCAGAACACTGAAGCTTTCTTT